The sequence of this T cell receptor beta chain was determined in a study of cytomegalovirus exposure and HLA in healthy donors. The V end was cut by 9 bases, the J end by 5 bases, with 17 bases between. The CDR3 is 13 amino acids. Details on this clone: Its antigen is unidentified.

The study, taken as a whole, reports: Within a later analysis, the majority of CMV-associated TCR beta chains appeared HLA-restricted. According to an earlier analysis, most TCR beta V segments yielded productive rearrangements about 87% or about 30% of the time. Most TCR sequences showed up rarely, but some public TCRs showed up in many donors. An ancestry cluster, one associated with Asian ancestry, reportedly showed fewer N-insertions than the approximately 670-donor mean in a later analysis.

Researchers ran the PCR with 60 Vbeta and 13 Jbeta primers. TCRdb's table, derived via immunoSEQ multiplex PCR, lists solely in-frame clones and lacks some. The repertoire includes 130,000 or so clones, about four fifths of them detected once, and roughly 5.5% sits in the top ten. The chain couples TRBV23-1 to TRBJ2-7, with a weak D call TRBD2 (5 bases). TRBV23-1 is given ORF status, its function remaining uncertain. This sequence originates from a man in his thirties or forties in good health and CMV-seronegative. The sequenced sample was PBMCs. The CDR3 loop reads CASINKRANEQYF. Written as DNA, the CDR3 is TGCGCCAGTATAAACAAGAGGGCCAACGAGCAGTACTTC.